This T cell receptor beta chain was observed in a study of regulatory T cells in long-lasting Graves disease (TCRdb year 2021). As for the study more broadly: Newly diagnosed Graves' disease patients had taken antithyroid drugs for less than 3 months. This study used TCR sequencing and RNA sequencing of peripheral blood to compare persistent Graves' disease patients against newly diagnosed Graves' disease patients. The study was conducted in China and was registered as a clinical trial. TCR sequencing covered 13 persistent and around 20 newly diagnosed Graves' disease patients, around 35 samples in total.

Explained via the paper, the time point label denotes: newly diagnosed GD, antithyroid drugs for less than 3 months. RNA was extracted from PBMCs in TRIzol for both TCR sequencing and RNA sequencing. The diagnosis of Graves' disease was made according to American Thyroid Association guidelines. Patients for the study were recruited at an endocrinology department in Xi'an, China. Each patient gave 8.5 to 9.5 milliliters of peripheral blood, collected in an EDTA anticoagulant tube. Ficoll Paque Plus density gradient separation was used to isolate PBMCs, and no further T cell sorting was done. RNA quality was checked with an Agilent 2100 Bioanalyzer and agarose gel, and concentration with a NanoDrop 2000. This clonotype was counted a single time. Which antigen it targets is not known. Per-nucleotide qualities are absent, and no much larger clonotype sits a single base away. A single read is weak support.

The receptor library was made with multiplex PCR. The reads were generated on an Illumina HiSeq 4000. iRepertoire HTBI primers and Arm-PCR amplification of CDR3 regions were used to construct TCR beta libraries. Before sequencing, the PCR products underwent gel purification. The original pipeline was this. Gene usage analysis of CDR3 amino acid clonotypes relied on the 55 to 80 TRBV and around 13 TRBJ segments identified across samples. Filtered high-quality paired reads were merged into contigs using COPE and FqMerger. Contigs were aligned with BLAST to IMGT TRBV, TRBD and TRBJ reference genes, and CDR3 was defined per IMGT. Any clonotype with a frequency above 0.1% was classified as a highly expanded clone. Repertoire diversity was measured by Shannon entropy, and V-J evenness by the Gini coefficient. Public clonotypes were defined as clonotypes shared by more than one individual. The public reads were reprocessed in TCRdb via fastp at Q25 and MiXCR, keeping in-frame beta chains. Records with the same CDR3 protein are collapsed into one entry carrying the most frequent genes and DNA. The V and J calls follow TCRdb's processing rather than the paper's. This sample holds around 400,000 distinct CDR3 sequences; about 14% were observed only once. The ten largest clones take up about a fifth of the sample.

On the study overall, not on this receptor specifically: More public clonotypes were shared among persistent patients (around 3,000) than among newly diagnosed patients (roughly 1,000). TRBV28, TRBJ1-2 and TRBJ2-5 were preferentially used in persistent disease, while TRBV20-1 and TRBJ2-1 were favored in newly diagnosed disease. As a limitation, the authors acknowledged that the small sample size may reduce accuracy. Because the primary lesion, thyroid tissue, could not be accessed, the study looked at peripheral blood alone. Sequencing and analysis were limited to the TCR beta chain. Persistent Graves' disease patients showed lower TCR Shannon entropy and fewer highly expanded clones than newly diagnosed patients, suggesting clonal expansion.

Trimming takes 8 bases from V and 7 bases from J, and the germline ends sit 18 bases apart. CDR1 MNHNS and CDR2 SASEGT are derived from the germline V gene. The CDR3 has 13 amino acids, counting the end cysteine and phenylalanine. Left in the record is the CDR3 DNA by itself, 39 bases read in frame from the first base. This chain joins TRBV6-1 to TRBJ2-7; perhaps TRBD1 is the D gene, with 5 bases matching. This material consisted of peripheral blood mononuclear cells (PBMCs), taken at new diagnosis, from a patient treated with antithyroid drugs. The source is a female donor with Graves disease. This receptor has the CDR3 CASSLGAYNEQYF. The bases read TGTGCCAGCTCCCTTGGGGCGTACAATGAGCAGTACTTC.